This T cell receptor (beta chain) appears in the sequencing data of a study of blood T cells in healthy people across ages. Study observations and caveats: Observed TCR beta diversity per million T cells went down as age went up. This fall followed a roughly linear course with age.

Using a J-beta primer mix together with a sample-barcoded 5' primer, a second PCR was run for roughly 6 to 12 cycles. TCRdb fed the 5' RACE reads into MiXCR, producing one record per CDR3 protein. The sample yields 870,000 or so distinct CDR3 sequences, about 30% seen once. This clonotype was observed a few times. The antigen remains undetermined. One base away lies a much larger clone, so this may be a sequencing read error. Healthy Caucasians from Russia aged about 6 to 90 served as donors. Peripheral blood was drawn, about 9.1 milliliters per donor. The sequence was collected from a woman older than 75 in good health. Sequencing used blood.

This chain's CDR3 is CASSYSSAASGETQYF. CDR3 nucleotides: TGTGCCAGCAGTTACTCCTCGGCTGCTAGCGGGGAGACCCAGTACTTC. The chain carries TRBV6-5 and TRBJ2-5; TRBD2 matches 8 bases. The V gene's germline CDR1 is MNHEY and CDR2 SVGAGI. The V and J ends lost 0 bases and 5 bases, in that order; junction bases with no gene match: 8. The CDR3 loop spans 16 amino acids.